Listed below are T cell receptor beta chains from one sample, sequenced in a study of blood T cell repertoires in COVID-19. This table comes from immunoSEQ multiplex PCR, and its TCRdb copy is limited to in-frame clones, with some not included. In the table there are some 290,000 clones, over 80% of which are singletons. Sequencing input: peripheral blood. All receptors come from a man in his sixties who had recovered from COVID-19. Both conserved end residues are trimmed from each CDR3.

j_call v_call cdr3_aa
TRBJ2-4 TRBV29-1 SVVYGTNPNIQY
TRBJ1-6 TRBV9 ASSSRGQTLTPLH
TRBJ2-6 TRBV7-8 ASSSRTGGGAGANVLT
TRBJ2-7 TRBV2 ASSEAHRSPYEQY
TRBJ1-5 TRBV27 ASSDRDSLYSNQPQH
TRBJ1-6 TRBV18 ASSAQGAGYNSPLH
TRBJ1-5 TRBV19 ASRSGLNQPQH
TRBJ2-7 TRBV6-4 ASSVRAGGPYEQY
TRBJ1-6 TRBV7-8 ASTLTGGRDSPLH
TRBJ2-1 TRBV19 ASSELATPYNEQF
TRBJ1-1 TRBV6-5 ASSYQTGLNTEAF
TRBJ2-1 TRBV28 ASSSILGQGVSNEQF
TRBJ1-4 TRBV2 ASSEGVRLF
TRBJ2-1 TRBV5-1 ASSLAGNEQF
TRBJ1-2 TRBV18 ASSGLGRTGGFGYT
TRBJ2-7 TRBV29-1 SATSVYEQY
TRBJ1-2 TRBV5-4 ASSLTQNYGYT
TRBJ1-1 TRBV6-5 ASTIQGIGTEAF
TRBJ2-7 TRBV7-9 ASSGDEQY
TRBJ1-1 TRBV3-1/TRBV3-2 ASSQAQGAPTEAF
TRBJ2-2 TRBV3-1/TRBV3-2 ASSQGRTSTGELF
TRBJ2-7 TRBV5-4 ASRKQGPSYEQY
TRBJ1-2 TRBV7-9 ASSSTKGVGYT
TRBJ2-1 TRBV27 ASSFGQDNEQF
TRBJ2-7 TRBV4-2 ASSQVLRGQGPLDEQY
TRBJ2-1 TRBV11-3 ASSGGLNEQF
TRBJ1-6 TRBV9 ASSEFQGALGNSPLH
TRBJ1-5 TRBV14 ASSAGNQPQH
TRBJ2-3 TRBV24-1 ATSDLGAGTSSVY
TRBJ2-1 TRBV5-1 ASSQGERGIYNEQF
TRBJ2-7 TRBV5-6 ASSSEQAYSEQY
TRBJ1-1 TRBV27 ASSTQPAGQPEAF
TRBJ2-5 TRBV18 ASSGTVQETQY
TRBJ2-7 TRBV2 ASSPTGGVSEQY
TRBJ2-4 TRBV12-3/TRBV12-4 ASSEGAPNIQY
TRBJ2-1 TRBV5-4 ASSLNSRNEQF
TRBJ2-1 TRBV7-7 ASSAGTSGGLTYNEQF
TRBJ1-2 TRBV19 ASSIGTGVSGYT
TRBJ2-1 TRBV4-1 ASSQAATSGSEQF
TRBJ2-7 TRBV4-2 ASSQDASGVRREVRYEQY
TRBJ1-2 TRBV7-9 ASRDDRAENYGYT
TRBJ1-2 TRBV3-1/TRBV3-2 ASSPGEVYGYT
TRBJ2-1 TRBV7-9 ASSLAAGGLNEQF
TRBJ2-5 TRBV20-1 SASSEETQY
TRBJ2-2 TRBV24-1 ATSDSGGTGELF
TRBJ1-1 TRBV6-5 ASSSTGLGFNTEAF
TRBJ2-5 TRBV29-1 SGDDGTSVSGTQY
TRBJ2-3 TRBV18 ASSPQRGLTDTQY
TRBJ2-7 TRBV27 ASSLSAGTEQY
TRBJ2-5 TRBV4-1 ASSQDRTSSLKTQY
TRBJ1-6 TRBV5-6 ASSLVAKNSPLH
TRBJ1-1 TRBV27 ASSETGGMNTEAF
TRBJ2-3 TRBV5-1 ASSFSGITPDTQY
TRBJ2-1 TRBV5-1 ASSLVPPTSGAYNEQF
TRBJ2-4 TRBV15 ATSRDQRAALAKNIQY